Below, 10 T cell receptor beta chains from the same sample are listed, as sequenced in a study of T cells after yellow fever vaccination. TCRdb redid the calling of the 5' RACE reads with MiXCR, one entry per CDR3 protein. The sample yields 500,000 to 650,000 distinct CDR3 sequences, around a sixth seen once. The sequenced sample was PBMCs, obtained around 5 days after the first yellow fever vaccination. All receptors derive from a man aged 18 to 30 who received the YFV17D yellow fever vaccine.

The chain combines TRBV4-1 with TRBJ1-5; D unclear. V lost 0 bases, J lost 6 bases, and 12 bases lay in between. This CDR3 contains 15 residues. CDR1 and CDR2 from the germline V gene are MGHRA and YSYEKL. CDR3 protein: CASSQESSGGQPQHF. DNA for the CDR3: TGCGCCAGCAGCCAAGAGTCTTCGGGAGGTCAGCCCCAGCATTTT.

In its sample, this clonotype was seen many times. J is TRBJ2-1 and V is TRBV18; D possibly matches TRBD1 or TRBD2 (5 bases each). This CDR3 is built from 14 residues. V gave up 3 bases and J gave up 7 bases, with 13 bases separating them. The germline CDR1 and CDR2 sequences are KGHSH and LQKENI. The DNA for the CDR3 is TGTGCCAGCTCACCTGGGACGGACATGAATGAGCAGTTCTTC. It is translated as CASSPGTDMNEQFF.

This clonotype was detected only a few times. V usage is TRBV5-1 and J usage is TRBJ2-1, with 8 nucleotides matching TRBD1. J was trimmed by 2 bases and V by 4 bases; bases with no gene match: 8. Germline V gene data show CDR1 as SGHRS and CDR2 as YFSETQ. CDR3 length equals 16 residues. The CDR3 here is CASSHEDRDAYNEQFF. CDR3 nucleotide sequence: TGCGCCAGCAGCCACGAGGACAGGGACGCCTACAATGAGCAGTTCTTC.

The rearrangement uses TRBV6-1 and TRBJ1-1; no clear D. CDR1 and CDR2 (germline): MNHNS, SASEGT. V was cut by 6 bases and J by 3 bases, with 17 bases left in between. The CDR3 extends over 15 amino acids. CDR3 sequence reads: CASSSPPHWYTEAFF. The CDR3 nucleotides read TGTGCCAGCAGCTCCCCACCGCACTGGTACACTGAAGCTTTCTTT.

For the CDR3, the DNA is TGTGCCAGCAGTGATACTAGCGGGGTCGGAGAGACCCAGTACTTC. It translates to CASSDTSGVGETQYF. V usage is TRBV2 and J usage is TRBJ2-5; 10 nucleotides align to TRBD2. This CDR3 is built from 15 residues. Germline lookup yields CDR1 SNHLY and CDR2 FYNNEI. Trimming at V came to 3 bases and at J to 4 bases, leaving 5 bases not matched to a gene.

This clonotype showed up just a few times. The chain carries TRBV24-1 and TRBJ2-1; TRBD1 agrees at 8 bases. This CDR3 comprises 16 residues. CDR1 KGHDR and CDR2 SFDVKD come from the germline V gene. Losses at the gene ends were 4 bases for V and 8 bases for J; bases not matched to a gene: 12. CDR3 in amino acids: CATSESQGGRRDEQFF. In nucleotides, the CDR3 is TGTGCCACCAGTGAATCACAGGGGGGACGCCGAGATGAGCAGTTCTTC.

This chain links TRBV14 with TRBJ2-1, with 7 bases identical to TRBD2. Trimming removed 4 bases from V and 14 bases from J; junction bases left unmatched: 5. Germline V gene sequence: CDR1 SGHDN, CDR2 FVKESK. The CDR3 is made up of 11 amino acids. CDR3 residues: CASSLGTIEFF. The CDR3 DNA reads TGTGCCAGCAGCCTCGGGACTATAGAGTTCTTC.

This chain links TRBV29-1 with TRBJ1-5; 7 bases map to TRBD1. The CDR3 has 16 amino acids. J lost 0 bases, V lost 5 bases, and 10 bases had no gene match. Germline loops: CDR1 SQVTM, CDR2 ANQGSEA. CDR3 DNA sequence: TGCAGCGTTTCTCAGGGGGTCGGATATAGCAATCAGCCCCAGCATTTT. This gives the protein CSVSQGVGYSNQPQHF.

Only a few counts were recorded for this clonotype. This rearrangement joins TRBV6-2 or TRBV6-3 to TRBJ2-7; D may be TRBD1 or TRBD2 (5 bases each). Germline CDR1 reads MNHEY; CDR2 reads SVGEGT. V gave up 6 bases and J gave up 3 bases, with 18 bases separating them. The CDR3 spans 15 residues. CDR3 DNA: TGTGCCAGCAGCCGACTCCGGGACGGGGACTACGAGCAGTACGTC. Its protein product is CASSRLRDGDYEQYV.

There are a few counts of this clonotype. The V call is TRBV5-1, the J call TRBJ2-7; a possible D gene is TRBD1 (6 bases). This CDR3 has 14 amino acids. Trimming cost V 3 bases and J 7 bases, with 17 bases left between them. Germline V gene data show CDR1 as SGHRS and CDR2 as YFSETQ. CDR3 region: CASSYQQGSGEQYF. CDR3 sequence (DNA): TGCGCCAGCAGCTACCAACAGGGATCGGGTGAGCAGTACTTC.